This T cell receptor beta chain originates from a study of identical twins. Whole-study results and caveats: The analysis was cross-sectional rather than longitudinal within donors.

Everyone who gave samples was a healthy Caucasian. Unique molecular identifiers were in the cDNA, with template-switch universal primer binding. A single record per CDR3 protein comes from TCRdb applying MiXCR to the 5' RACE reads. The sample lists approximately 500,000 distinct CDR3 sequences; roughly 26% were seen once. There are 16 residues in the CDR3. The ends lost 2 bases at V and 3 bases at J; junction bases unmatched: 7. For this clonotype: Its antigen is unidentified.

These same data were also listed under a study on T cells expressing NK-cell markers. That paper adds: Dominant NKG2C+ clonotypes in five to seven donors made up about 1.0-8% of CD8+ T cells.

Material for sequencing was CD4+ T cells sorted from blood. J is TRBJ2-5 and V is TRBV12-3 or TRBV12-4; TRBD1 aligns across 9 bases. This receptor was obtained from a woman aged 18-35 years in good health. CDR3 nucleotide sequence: TGTGCCAGCAGTTTATCGGGACAGGGAACCGAAGAGACCCAGTACTTC. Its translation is CASSLSGQGTEETQYF.